This T cell receptor beta chain was obtained from a study of long-term antiretroviral therapy in people with HIV. The overall study: Samples from the earliest time points predate the 2015 immediate-ART recommendation by about a decade.

This clone was counted once. What it binds is not known. The libraries were made with immunoSEQ v3.0 at survey level. The assay was immunoSEQ multiplex PCR, and TCRdb's table has in-frame clones only and misses some. The profile covers tens of thousands of clones, with more than 70% appearing a single time and 6% to 6.5% taken by the ten largest. Germline lookup yields CDR1 LGHNA and CDR2 YSLEER. V lost 1 base and J 11 bases, leaving 23 bases between the germline ends. The CDR3 length is 16 residues. General study findings and limits: Transplant-donor-level diversity was not reached after ART, though diversity increased. Repertoire dominance by clones expanded before ART was seen at all time points.

PBMC samples from each donor numbered at least one pre-ART and at least two post-ART. The rearrangement uses TRBV4-3 and TRBJ1-1, with a tentative D call TRBD1 (5 bases). Sequencing used unsorted PBMCs, obtained 0.6 years after starting antiretroviral therapy. The TCR originated in a man in his 60s with HIV. CDR3 in amino acids: CASSQVVGAFWGNAFF. The CDR3 DNA reads as TGCGCCAGCAGCCAAGTTGTTGGGGCTTTCTGGGGGAATGCTTTCTTT.